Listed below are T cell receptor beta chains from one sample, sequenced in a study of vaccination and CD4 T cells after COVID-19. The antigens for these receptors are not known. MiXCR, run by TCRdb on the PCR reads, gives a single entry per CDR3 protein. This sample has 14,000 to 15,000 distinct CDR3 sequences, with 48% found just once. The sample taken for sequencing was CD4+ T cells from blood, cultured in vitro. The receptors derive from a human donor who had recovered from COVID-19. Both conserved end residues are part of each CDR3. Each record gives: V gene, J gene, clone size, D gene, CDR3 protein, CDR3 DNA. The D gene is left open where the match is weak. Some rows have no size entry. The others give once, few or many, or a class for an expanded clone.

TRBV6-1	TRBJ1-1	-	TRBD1	CASSPGDSLNTEAFF	TGTGCCAGCAGTCCGGGGGACAGCCTGAACACTGAAGCTTTCTTT
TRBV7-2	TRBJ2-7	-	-	CASSLAQAGEQYF	TGTGCCAGCAGCTTAGCTCAGGCAGGCGAGCAGTACTTC
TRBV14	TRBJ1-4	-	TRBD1	CASSQLGTGDKLFF	TGTGCCAGCAGCCAACTCGGGACAGGGGATAAACTGTTTTTT
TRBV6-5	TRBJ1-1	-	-	CASSYSFGGRTEAFF	TGTGCCAGCAGTTACTCGTTCGGGGGACGAACTGAAGCTTTCTTT
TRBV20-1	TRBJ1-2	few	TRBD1	CSARGTGKDYGYTF	TGCAGTGCTAGGGGGACAGGGAAAGACTATGGCTACACCTTC
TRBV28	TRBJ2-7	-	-	CASSLGFGGGTPYEQYF	TGTGCCAGCAGTTTAGGGTTCGGGGGAGGGACACCCTACGAGCAGTACTTC
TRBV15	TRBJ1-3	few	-	CATSRDARGGNTIYF	TGTGCCACCAGCAGAGATGCCAGAGGTGGAAACACCATATATTTT
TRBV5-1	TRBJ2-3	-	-	CASSRYADPTDTQYF	TGCGCCAGCAGCCGATATGCGGACCCCACAGATACGCAGTATTTT
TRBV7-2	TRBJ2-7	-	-	CASGGGALGEQYF	TGTGCCAGCGGTGGGGGGGCTTTGGGGGAGCAGTACTTC
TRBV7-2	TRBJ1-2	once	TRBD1	CASSSPDRVTGYTF	TGTGCCAGCAGCTCACCGGACAGGGTTACTGGCTACACCTTC
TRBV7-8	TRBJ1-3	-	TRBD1	CASSWTGADSGNTIYF	TGTGCCAGCAGCTGGACAGGGGCTGATTCTGGAAACACCATATATTTT
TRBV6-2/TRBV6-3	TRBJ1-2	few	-	CASSYSRGYTF	TGTGCCAGCAGTTACTCGCGTGGCTACACCTTC
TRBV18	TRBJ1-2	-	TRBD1	CASSDRVGYTF	TGTGCCAGCTCAGACAGGGTTGGCTACACCTTC
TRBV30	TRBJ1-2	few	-	CAWRELPSLWGYTF	TGTGCCTGGAGAGAGTTGCCTTCTCTCTGGGGCTACACCTTC
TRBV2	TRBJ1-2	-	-	CASSNSPGSTFAF	TGTGCCAGCAGTAACTCACCCGGATCTACCTTCGCCTTC
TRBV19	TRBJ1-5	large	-	CASSMSQRQPQHF	TGTGCCAGTAGTATGTCGCAGAGGCAGCCCCAGCATTTT
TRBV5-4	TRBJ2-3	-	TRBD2	CASSFRGLYTQYF	TGTGCCAGCAGCTTTAGGGGACTATATACGCAGTATTTT
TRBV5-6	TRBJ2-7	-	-	CASSRDPTETYEQYF	TGTGCCAGCAGCCGGGACCCGACAGAGACCTACGAGCAGTACTTC
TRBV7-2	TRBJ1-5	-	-	CASSLGLAPQPQHF	TGTGCCAGCAGCTTAGGATTGGCTCCTCAGCCCCAGCATTTT
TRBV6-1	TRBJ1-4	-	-	CASSGRGLGEKLFF	TGTGCCAGCAGTGGCAGGGGATTGGGTGAAAAACTGTTTTTT
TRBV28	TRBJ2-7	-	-	CASSLFGRDYEQYF	TGTGCCAGCAGTTTATTTGGCAGGGACTACGAGCAGTACTTC
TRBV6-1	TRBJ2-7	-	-	CASSEVTSYEQYF	TGTGCCAGCAGTGAAGTAACTTCCTACGAGCAGTACTTC
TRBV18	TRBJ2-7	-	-	CASSPPDTAYEQYF	TGTGCCAGCTCACCTCCGGACACCGCCTACGAGCAGTACTTC
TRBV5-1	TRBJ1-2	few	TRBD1	CASRLPGQGYGYTF	TGCGCCAGCCGCCTCCCGGGACAGGGCTATGGCTACACCTTC
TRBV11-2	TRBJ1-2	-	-	CASSHSYGGFDGYTF	TGTGCCAGCAGCCACTCTTATGGGGGCTTTGATGGCTACACCTTC
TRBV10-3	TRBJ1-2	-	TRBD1	CAISGLQGVRVSGYTF	TGTGCCATCAGTGGATTACAGGGGGTAAGAGTAAGTGGCTACACCTTC
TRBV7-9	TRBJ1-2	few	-	CASSPSSNYGYTF	TGTGCCAGCAGCCCGTCGTCTAACTATGGCTACACCTTC
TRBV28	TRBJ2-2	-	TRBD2	CASLGLARNTGELFF	TGTGCCAGCTTAGGACTAGCGAGAAACACCGGGGAGCTGTTTTTT
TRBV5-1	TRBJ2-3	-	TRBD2	CASRNAGGGDTQYF	TGCGCCAGCAGGAACGCGGGGGGCGGGGATACGCAGTATTTT
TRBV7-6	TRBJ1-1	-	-	CASSLQWGTEAFF	TGTGCTAGCAGCTTGCAGTGGGGGACTGAAGCTTTCTTT
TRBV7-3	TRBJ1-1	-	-	CASSPTLTTAEAFF	TGTGCCAGCAGCCCCACGCTGACGACAGCGGAAGCTTTCTTT
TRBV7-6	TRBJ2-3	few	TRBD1	CASSLTGTGVTDTQYF	TGTGCTAGCAGCTTGACCGGGACAGGGGTCACAGATACGCAGTATTTT
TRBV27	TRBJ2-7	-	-	CASSLSGVVGEQYF	TGTGCCAGCAGTTTATCGGGGGTTGTAGGGGAGCAGTACTTC
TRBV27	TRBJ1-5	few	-	CASRDSLNQPQHF	TGTGCCAGCAGGGACAGCCTCAATCAGCCCCAGCATTTT
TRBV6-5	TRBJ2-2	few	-	CASSYTLGELFF	TGTGCCAGCAGTTACACGTTGGGGGAGCTGTTTTTT
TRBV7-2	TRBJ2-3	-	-	CASRGGTDTQYF	TGTGCCAGCAGAGGGGGGACTGACACGCAGTATTTT
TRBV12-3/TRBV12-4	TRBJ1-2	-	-	CASSYTGNYGYTF	TGTGCCAGCAGCTACACAGGGAACTATGGCTACACCTTC
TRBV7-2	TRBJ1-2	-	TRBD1	CASSLVAWGQGNGYTF	TGTGCCAGCAGCTTAGTAGCTTGGGGACAGGGAAATGGCTACACCTTC
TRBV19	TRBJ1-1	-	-	CASSPYGHSKPTEAFF	TGTGCCAGTAGCCCATACGGGCATAGCAAGCCCACTGAAGCTTTCTTT
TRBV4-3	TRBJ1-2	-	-	CASSSLGNGYTF	TGCGCCAGCAGCTCCTTAGGGAATGGCTACACCTTC
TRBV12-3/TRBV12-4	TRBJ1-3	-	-	CASSLRLGTASRNTIYF	TGTGCCAGCAGTTTAAGACTCGGGACCGCATCTCGAAACACCATATATTTT
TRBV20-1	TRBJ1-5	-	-	CSASRRDQPQHF	TGCAGTGCTAGTCGGAGGGATCAGCCCCAGCATTTT